This T cell receptor (beta chain) was recorded in a study of cytomegalovirus exposure and HLA in healthy donors. Study outcomes and limitations: Listed as cytomegalovirus-associated were 150 or so TCR beta chains. Accounts indicate the classifier identified cytomegalovirus status with strong specificity and sensitivity. In vitro experiments confirmed that a few CMV-associated chains were specific for CMV antigens.

Clones were sequenced by immunoSEQ multiplex PCR, and TCRdb holds only the in-frame ones, with some missing. The data contain under 75,000 clones, around four fifths of them singletons. Notes on this clone: Antigen specificity is unknown.

Among the approximately 110 subjects of the validation cohort, separate from the roughly 730-subject first cohort, were the donors. The receptor comes from a man in his thirties or forties in good health and CMV-seronegative. Sample: PBMCs.

This CDR3 is CASSPKIPATNEKLFF. CDR3 nucleotides: TGTGCCAGCAGCCCAAAGATCCCGGCAACTAATGAAAAACTGTTTTTT. The genes are TRBV5-5 and TRBJ1-4; D is ambiguous. V was shortened by 4 bases and J by 0 bases, with 13 bases between the two germline ends. Germline CDR1 reads SGHKS; CDR2 reads YYEKEE (reference sequence). The CDR3 runs to 16 residues.